Following are 26 T cell receptor beta chains from one sample sequenced in a study of early T cells in non-severe SARS-CoV-2 infection. TCRdb re-called the 5' RACE reads with MiXCR, one entry per CDR3 protein. This sample carries 20,000 to 30,000 distinct CDR3 sequences, less than 7% of them seen once, and the ten largest clones take less than 2.5%. Source material: whole blood. These TCRs come from an adult who was a healthcare worker with PCR-confirmed SARS-CoV-2 infection or an uninfected control (not recorded which).

The V gene is TRBV5-6, the J gene TRBJ2-1; 16 nucleotides match TRBD2. The CDR3 contains 17 residues. J gave up 9 bases and V 4 bases, and 10 bases lay outside the gene matches. Germline CDR1 and CDR2: SGHDT and YYEEEE. The CDR3 loop is CASSLPGLAGGQGEQFF. CDR3 nucleotides: TGTGCCAGCAGCCTACCGGGACTAGCGGGGGGGCAGGGTGAGCAGTTCTTC. Variable domain in full (rest from reference TRBV5-6 and TRBJ2-1): DAGVTQSPTHLIKTRGQQVTLRCSPKSGHDTVSWYQQALGQGPQFIFQYYEEEERQRGNFPDRFSGHQFPNYSSELNVNALLLGDSALYLCASSLPGLAGGQGEQFFGPGTRLTVL.

This chain connects TRBV10-3 to TRBJ1-2; 8 nucleotides align to TRBD1. This CDR3 has 11 amino acids. Looked up from germline, CDR1 is ENHRY and CDR2 is SYGVKD. V was clipped by 6 bases and J by 8 bases; unmatched bases: 2. The CDR3 DNA is TGTGCCATCAGGACAGGGGAAGGCTACACCTTC. Amino acids: CAIRTGEGYTF.

The table lists this clonotype with many counts. The chain links TRBV20-1 to TRBJ2-7, with D perhaps TRBD2 (5 bases). This CDR3 comprises 14 residues. V shed 8 bases and J shed 3 bases, with 20 bases lying between them. The V gene's germline CDR1 is DFQATT and CDR2 SNEGSKA (reference sequence). This CDR3 reads CSTKREIGYYEQYF. The CDR3 DNA follows: TGCAGTACGAAACGGGAAATCGGGTACTACGAGCAGTACTTC.

This clonotype was seen ten or more times. The chain employs TRBV5-1 and TRBJ1-1; D not certain. CDR3 size: 15 residues. Germline V lookup: CDR1 SGHRS, CDR2 YFSETQ. The ends were cut back, 3 bases at V and 4 bases at J, with 16 bases in the middle. The CDR3 nucleotides are TGCGCCAGCAGCTCCAAAATGACCGAAAGCACTGAAGCTTTCTTT. Translating it yields CASSSKMTESTEAFF.

This clonotype was counted at least ten times. In DNA form, the CDR3 reads TGTGCCAGCAGCTTAGGTCCCGGGGTTGACAATGAGCAGTTCTTC. Its translation is CASSLGPGVDNEQFF. J is TRBJ2-1 and V is TRBV7-8, with D perhaps matching TRBD2 (5 bases). This CDR3 spans 15 amino acids. The germline CDR1 and CDR2 sequences are SGHVS and FQNEAQ. Trimming took off 1 base at V and 5 bases at J, with 12 bases between the two ends.

This clonotype was seen repeatedly, ten times or more. This chain links TRBV12-3 or TRBV12-4 with TRBJ1-2; D gene unclear. Trimming cost V 6 bases and J 4 bases, with 15 bases left between them. This CDR3 has 14 residues. Here the CDR3 reads CASSQSGSVYGYTF. The CDR3 nucleotides read TGTGCCAGCAGCCAGTCCGGGTCAGTCTATGGCTACACCTTC.

This clonotype was picked up a small number of times. The V and J genes are TRBV7-2 and TRBJ1-4; D call uncertain. V lost 1 base and J 5 bases, leaving 14 bases between the germline ends. The germline V gene encodes CDR1 SGHTA and CDR2 FQGNSA. The CDR3 is 16 amino acids. The CDR3 DNA sequence: TGTGCCAGCAGCTTAGGAAGTTTTGGAGGGAATGAAAAACTGTTTTTT. It translates to CASSLGSFGGNEKLFF.

This clonotype showed up many times. The chain recombines TRBV6-5 with TRBJ2-1, with D possibly TRBD1 on 6 matching bases. CDR1 is MNHEY and CDR2 is SVGAGI in the germline V gene. CDR3 length: 15 residues. V lost 6 bases, J lost 0 bases, and 12 bases lay in between. CDR3 sequence: CASRLGQSSYNEQFF. CDR3 nucleotide sequence: TGTGCCAGCAGGCTAGGACAGAGCTCCTACAATGAGCAGTTCTTC.

This clonotype was recorded many times. This CDR3 is CASSMDRDYGYTF. In nucleotides, the CDR3 is TGTGCCAGTAGTATGGACAGGGATTATGGCTACACCTTC. The rearrangement uses TRBV19 and TRBJ1-2, with TRBD1 matching 8 bases. Germline loops: CDR1 LNHDA, CDR2 SQIVND (reference sequence). The length of the CDR3 is 13 residues. The V and J ends lost 3 bases and 5 bases, in that order; junction bases with no gene match: 2.

This clonotype was counted many times. This chain connects TRBV10-2 to TRBJ2-2; 8 bases fit TRBD2. Germline V gene lookup returns CDR1 WSHSY and CDR2 SAAADI. This CDR3 contains 17 residues. The junction had 12 bases not matched to a gene; V was cut back by 2 bases and J by 7 bases. The chain's CDR3 is CASSEHSGGPQDGELFF. CDR3 bases: TGCGCCAGCAGTGAGCACAGCGGGGGCCCCCAGGACGGGGAGCTGTTTTTT.

This clonotype appeared many times. The V gene is TRBV12-3 or TRBV12-4, the J gene TRBJ1-5; D not resolved. The CDR3 consists of 13 residues. V lost 3 bases and J 7 bases, leaving 10 bases between the germline ends. The CDR3 DNA reads as TGTGCCAGCAGTTTCGAGGGTTACCAGCCCCAGCATTTT. This translates into CASSFEGYQPQHF.

This clonotype showed up many times. The chain is built from TRBV5-5 and TRBJ2-1; possible D gene TRBD2, 6 bases. This CDR3 comprises 16 residues. The V end lost 4 bases, the J end lost 5 bases, and 19 bases lay between the germline ends. Germline CDR1 and CDR2: SGHKS and YYEKEE (reference sequence). The CDR3 loop is CASSPVNGRGNNEQFF. CDR3 DNA: TGTGCCAGCAGCCCCGTGAACGGGCGGGGCAACAATGAGCAGTTCTTC.

Many counts were recorded for this clonotype. The gene calls are TRBV11-2 and TRBJ2-7, with D hard to call. Looked up from germline, CDR1 is SGHAT and CDR2 is FQNNGV. V dropped 5 bases and J dropped 3 bases, with 5 bases sitting between them. The CDR3 covers 11 residues. The CDR3 region has the DNA TGTGCCAGCAGCCCCTACTACGAGCAGTACTTC. This sequence encodes CASSPYYEQYF.

This clonotype rates as medium-sized (0.01 to 0.1%). The rearrangement joins TRBV5-1 to TRBJ1-2, with 10 bases identical to TRBD1. The J segment lost 8 bases and the V segment lost 0 bases, leaving 4 bases of the junction unmatched. Per germline, CDR1 SGHRS and CDR2 YFSETQ. CDR3 length: 14 amino acids. In nucleotides, the CDR3 is TGCGCCAGCAGCTTGGATGGGACAGGGGAGGGCTACACCTTC. Protein product: CASSLDGTGEGYTF.

This clonotype showed up just a few times. The genes are TRBV19 and TRBJ1-5; no reliable D call. Between the trimmed V and J ends, which lost 7 bases and 9 bases, there was a span of 22 bases. The CDR3 length is 15 residues. Per the germline V gene, CDR1 is LNHDA and CDR2 is SQIVND (reference sequence). CDR3 nucleotide sequence: TGTGCCAGTATTCCCTGGTCGGACCCCCAGTGGCCCCAGCATTTT. It translates to CASIPWSDPQWPQHF.

This clonotype was observed many times. The chain has TRBV20-1 and TRBJ2-1; D is tentatively TRBD1 or TRBD2 (7 bases each). This CDR3 has 15 amino acids. Germline loops: CDR1 DFQATT, CDR2 SNEGSKA (reference sequence). Trimming stripped 5 bases from V and 2 bases from J, with 16 bases between. CDR3 nucleotide sequence: TGCAGTGCTCCCCAGGGGGGGCGAACCTACAATGAGCAGTTCTTC. Protein sequence: CSAPQGGRTYNEQFF.

This clonotype was seen many times. V usage is TRBV19 and J usage is TRBJ2-7; the match to TRBD2 covers 13 bases. Germline-derived CDR1 and CDR2 are LNHDA and SQIVND (reference sequence). This CDR3 spans 15 amino acids. V dropped 8 bases and J dropped 5; count of bases not matched to a gene: 9. As DNA, the CDR3 is TGTGCCAGTCGAAGTACGACTAGCGGGGGGAACGAGCAGTACTTC. Residues: CASRSTTSGGNEQYF.

This clonotype was recorded many times. V gene TRBV7-9 combines with J gene TRBJ1-2; 8 bases map to TRBD1. Germline V gives CDR1 SEHNR, CDR2 FQNEAQ (reference sequence). The CDR3 runs to 14 residues. Trimming at V came to 4 bases and at J to 4 bases, leaving 5 bases not matched to a gene. CDR3 region: CASSSDRVGYGYTF. The CDR3 coding sequence is TGTGCCAGCAGCTCGGACAGGGTTGGCTATGGCTACACCTTC.

This clonotype is a singleton in its sample. This chain uses TRBV7-6 with TRBJ2-5; D not certain. Trimming stripped 7 bases from V and 4 bases from J, with 16 bases between. The germline gives CDR1 SGHVS, CDR2 FNYEAQ. The CDR3 is 14 amino acids. The CDR3 DNA follows: TGTGCCAGCACCTCTCTGGGGTTAGGAGAGACCCAGTACTTC. Amino acid sequence: CASTSLGLGETQYF.

This clonotype was recorded many times. The chain recombines TRBV6-6 with TRBJ2-3; 9 nucleotides match TRBD1. The trim removed 8 bases at V and 8 bases at J, leaving 11 bases unmatched. Germline CDR1 and CDR2: MNHNY and SVGAGI (reference sequence). The CDR3 has 14 residues. The CDR3 is CASQPGTGRGTQYF. The CDR3, as DNA: TGTGCCAGCCAGCCCGGGACAGGGAGAGGTACGCAGTATTTT.

This clonotype was seen ten or more times. The chain combines TRBV12-3 or TRBV12-4 with TRBJ2-1; tentative D call: TRBD2 (6 bases). V lost 5 bases to trimming and J lost 5 bases, with 16 bases between them. The CDR3 extends over 15 amino acids. The CDR3: CASSAGARRDNEQFF. CDR3 in DNA: TGTGCCAGCAGTGCTGGGGCGCGGAGGGACAATGAGCAGTTCTTC.

The chain couples TRBV19 to TRBJ1-1; perhaps TRBD1 as D (6 bases). This CDR3 comprises 14 residues. The V gene's germline CDR1 is LNHDA and CDR2 SQIVND (reference sequence). V was shortened by 5 bases and J by 4 bases, with 14 bases between the two germline ends. The CDR3 loop reads CASSPTQGSTEAFF. The CDR3 DNA follows: TGTGCCAGTAGTCCAACTCAGGGGAGCACTGAAGCTTTCTTT.

This clonotype has a count of ten or more. This chain links TRBV18 with TRBJ2-7; 10 nucleotides line up with TRBD1. In germline, CDR1 is KGHSH, CDR2 LQKENI. The CDR3 extends over 17 amino acids. V gave up 3 bases and J gave up 0 bases; unmatched junction bases: 8. The CDR3 coding sequence is TGTGCCAGCTCACCGCTCCCGACAGGGGGCCCCTCCTACGAGCAGTACTTC. Translating gives CASSPLPTGGPSYEQYF.

Ten or more counts support this clonotype. This chain links TRBV5-5 with TRBJ1-1, with 7 bases lining up with TRBD1. There are 16 residues in the CDR3. V trimming: 0 bases; J trimming: 0 bases; junction bases outside the gene matches: 5. Germline values: CDR1 SGHKS, CDR2 YYEKEE (reference sequence). Written as DNA, the CDR3 is TGTGCCAGCAGCTTGGACCCCAGGGGGTTGAACACTGAAGCTTTCTTT. Its translation: CASSLDPRGLNTEAFF. Full variable domain (remainder filled in from reference TRBV5-5 and TRBJ1-1): DAGVTQSPTHLIKTRGQQVTLRCSPISGHKSVSWYQQVLGQGPQFIFQYYEKEERGRGNFPDRFSARQFPNYSSELNVNALLLGDSALYLCASSLDPRGLNTEAFFGQGTRLTVV.

This clonotype was counted at least ten times. DNA for the CDR3: TGTGCCAGCAGCCCGCATTGGGCCCAGTACTTC. Its translation is CASSPHWAQYF. The V gene is TRBV7-2, the J gene TRBJ2-5; D is ambiguous. This CDR3 comprises 11 residues. V lost 5 bases and J lost 9, with 10 bases in between. CDR1 and CDR2 from the germline V gene are SGHTA and FQGNSA.

There are many counts of this clonotype. The V call is TRBV18, the J call TRBJ2-7, with 11 bases aligning to TRBD2. V was clipped by 6 bases and J by 5 bases; unmatched bases: 9. Germline V gene sequence: CDR1 KGHSH, CDR2 LQKENI. This CDR3 is 15 amino acids long. The CDR3, as DNA: TGTGCCAGCTCCCCAACTAGCGGGGGAGCCGACGAGCAGTACTTC. Its protein product is CASSPTSGGADEQYF.